A selection of T cell receptor beta chains follows, all from one sample in a study of cytomegalovirus exposure and HLA in healthy donors. Measured with immunoSEQ multiplex PCR; TCRdb has only the in-frame clones, and not every one. The sample records about 150,000 clones, about 68% being singletons. Sequencing used PBMCs. The receptors here all came from a man aged 25 to 40 in good health and CMV-seronegative. Both conserved end residues are part of each CDR3.

CDR3aa: CASSPGQDTEAFF
v_gene: TRBV11-3

CDR3aa: CASSAGQGVVGYGYTF
v_gene: TRBV7-8

CDR3aa: CASAAGQRVGELFF
v_gene: TRBV11-1

CDR3aa: CSVVPGQGLNTEAFF
v_gene: TRBV29-1

CDR3aa: CASSLVAGALETQYF
v_gene: TRBV7-2

CDR3aa: CASSYSRAGELFF
v_gene: TRBV6-6

CDR3aa: CASSFTSGGGNEQFF
v_gene: TRBV7-2

CDR3aa: CASSARQGGTEAFF
v_gene: TRBV7-2

CDR3aa: CASSLWEILDEQYF
v_gene: TRBV5-1

CDR3aa: CASRVQVNQPQHF
v_gene: TRBV28

CDR3aa: CASSLGGFYEQYF
v_gene: TRBV5-1

CDR3aa: CASSHIQGVTEAFF
v_gene: TRBV4-1

CDR3aa: CASRKAGGTETQYF
v_gene: TRBV28

CDR3aa: CASSLPVTKGTEAFF
v_gene: TRBV28

CDR3aa: CAWSVGGDQPQHF
v_gene: TRBV30

CDR3aa: CASSPSSYEQYF
v_gene: TRBV7-9

CDR3aa: CASSPRGGGSPLHF
v_gene: TRBV7-8

CDR3aa: CASSLLETEAFF
v_gene: TRBV5-8

CDR3aa: CATVRGNTEAFF
v_gene: TRBV28

CDR3aa: CASSDRISNQPQHF
v_gene: TRBV7-2

CDR3aa: CASNLSGAFGYTF
v_gene: TRBV6-1

CDR3aa: CASTIAGDRATQYF
v_gene: TRBV19

CDR3aa: CASSPGNTIYF
v_gene: TRBV28

CDR3aa: CSVSRAVNQPQHF
v_gene: TRBV29-1

CDR3aa: CASSPTGSSYEQYF
v_gene: TRBV18

CDR3aa: CASSPPASDRAFGEAFF
v_gene: TRBV9

CDR3aa: CASSEQGAEGYTF
v_gene: TRBV18